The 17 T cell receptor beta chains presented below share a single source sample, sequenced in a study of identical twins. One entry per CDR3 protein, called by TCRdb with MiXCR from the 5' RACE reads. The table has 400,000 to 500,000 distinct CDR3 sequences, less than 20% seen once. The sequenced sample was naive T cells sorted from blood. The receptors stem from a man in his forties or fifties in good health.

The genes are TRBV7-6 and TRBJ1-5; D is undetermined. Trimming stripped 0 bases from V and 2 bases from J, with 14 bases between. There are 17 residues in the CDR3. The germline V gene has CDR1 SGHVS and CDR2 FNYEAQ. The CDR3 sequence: CASSLAPTVLGNQPQHF. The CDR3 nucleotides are TGTGCCAGCAGCTTAGCCCCCACCGTTTTGGGCAATCAGCCCCAGCATTTT.

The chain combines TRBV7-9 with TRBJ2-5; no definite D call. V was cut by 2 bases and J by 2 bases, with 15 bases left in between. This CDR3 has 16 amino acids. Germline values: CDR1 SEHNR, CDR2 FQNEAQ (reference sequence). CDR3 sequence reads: CASSLKRGSKQETQYF. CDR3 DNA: TGTGCCAGCAGCTTAAAACGAGGCTCGAAACAAGAGACCCAGTACTTC.

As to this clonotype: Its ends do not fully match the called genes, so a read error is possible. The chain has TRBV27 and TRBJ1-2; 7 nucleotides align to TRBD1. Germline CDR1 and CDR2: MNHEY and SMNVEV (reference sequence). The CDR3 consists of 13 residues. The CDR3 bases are TGTGCCAGTGCCCCCACATGGCCGACAGGGAAAGTCTTC. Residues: CASAPTWPTGKVF.

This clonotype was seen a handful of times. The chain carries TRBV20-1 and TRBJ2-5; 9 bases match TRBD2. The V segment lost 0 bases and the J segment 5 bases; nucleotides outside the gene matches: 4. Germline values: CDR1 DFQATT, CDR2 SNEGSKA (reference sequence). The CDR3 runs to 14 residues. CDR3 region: CSARDTSGRETQYF. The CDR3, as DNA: TGCAGTGCTAGAGATACCAGCGGGAGGGAGACCCAGTACTTC.

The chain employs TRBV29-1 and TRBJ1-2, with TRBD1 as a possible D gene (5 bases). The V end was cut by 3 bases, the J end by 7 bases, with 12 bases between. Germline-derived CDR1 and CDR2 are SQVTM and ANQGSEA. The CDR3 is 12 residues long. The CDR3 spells CSVEGDLGGYTF. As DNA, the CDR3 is TGCAGCGTTGAGGGGGATTTAGGTGGCTACACCTTC. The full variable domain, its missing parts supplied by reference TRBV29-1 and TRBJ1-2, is SAVISQKPSRDICQRGTSLTIQCQVDSQVTMMFWYRQQPGQSLTLIATANQGSEATYESGFVIDKFPISRPNLTFSTLTVSNMSPEDSSIYLCSVEGDLGGYTFGSGTRLTVV.

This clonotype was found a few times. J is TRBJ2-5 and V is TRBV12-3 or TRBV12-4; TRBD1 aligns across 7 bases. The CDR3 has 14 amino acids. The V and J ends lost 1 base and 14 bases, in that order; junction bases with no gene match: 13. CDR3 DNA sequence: TGTGCCAGCAGTTTAGGAGGACACCGGGACAGCCGCTACTTC. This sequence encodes CASSLGGHRDSRYF.

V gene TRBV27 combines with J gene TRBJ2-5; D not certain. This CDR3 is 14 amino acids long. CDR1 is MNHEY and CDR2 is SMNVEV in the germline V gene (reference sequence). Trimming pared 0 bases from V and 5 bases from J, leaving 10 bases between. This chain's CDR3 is CASSLSWGGETQYF. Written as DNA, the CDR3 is TGTGCCAGCAGTTTATCGTGGGGTGGGGAGACCCAGTACTTC.

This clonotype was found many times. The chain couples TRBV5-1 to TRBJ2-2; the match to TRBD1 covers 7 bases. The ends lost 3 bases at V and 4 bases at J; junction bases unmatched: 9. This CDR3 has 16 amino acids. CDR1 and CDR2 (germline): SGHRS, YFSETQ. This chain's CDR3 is CASSWGQSMGTGELFF. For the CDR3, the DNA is TGCGCCAGCAGCTGGGGACAGTCCATGGGCACCGGGGAGCTGTTTTTT. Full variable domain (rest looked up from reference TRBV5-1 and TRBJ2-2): KAGVTQTPRYLIKTRGQQVTLSCSPISGHRSVSWYQQTPGQGLQFLFEYFSETQRNKGNFPGRFSGRQFSNSRSEMNVSTLELGDSALYLCASSWGQSMGTGELFFGEGSRLTVL.

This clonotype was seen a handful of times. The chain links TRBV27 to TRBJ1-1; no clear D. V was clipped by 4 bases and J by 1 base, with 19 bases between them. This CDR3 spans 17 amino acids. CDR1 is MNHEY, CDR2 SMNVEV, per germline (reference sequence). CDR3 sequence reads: CASSSGPMEAANTEAFF. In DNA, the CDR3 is TGTGCCAGCAGTTCCGGCCCCATGGAAGCCGCGAACACTGAAGCTTTCTTT.

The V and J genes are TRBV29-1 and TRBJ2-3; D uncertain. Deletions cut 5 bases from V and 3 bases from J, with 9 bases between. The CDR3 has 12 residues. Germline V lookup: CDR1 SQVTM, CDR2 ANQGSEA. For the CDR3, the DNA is TGCAGCGTTTACGCCTCTACAGATACGCAGTATTTT. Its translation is CSVYASTDTQYF.

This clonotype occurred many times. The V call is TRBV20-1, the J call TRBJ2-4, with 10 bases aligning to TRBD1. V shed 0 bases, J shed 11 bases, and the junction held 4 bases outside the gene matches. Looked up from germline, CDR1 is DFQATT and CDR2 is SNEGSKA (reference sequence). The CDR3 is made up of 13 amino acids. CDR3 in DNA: TGCAGTGCTAGAGATCGGACAGGGGGGGTTCAGTACTTC. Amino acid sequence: CSARDRTGGVQYF.

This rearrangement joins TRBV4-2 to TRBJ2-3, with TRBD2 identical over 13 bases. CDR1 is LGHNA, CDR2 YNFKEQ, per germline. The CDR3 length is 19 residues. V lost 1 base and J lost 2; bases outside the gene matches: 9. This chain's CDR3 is CASSQASRTSGGYTDTQYF. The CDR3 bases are TGTGCCAGCAGCCAAGCCTCCCGGACTAGCGGGGGATACACAGATACGCAGTATTTT.

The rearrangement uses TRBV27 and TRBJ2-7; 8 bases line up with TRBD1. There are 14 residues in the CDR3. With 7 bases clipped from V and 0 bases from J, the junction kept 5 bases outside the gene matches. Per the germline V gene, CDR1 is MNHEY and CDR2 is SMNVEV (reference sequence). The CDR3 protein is CASTWTGSSYEQYF. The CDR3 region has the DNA TGTGCCAGCACATGGACAGGGAGCTCCTACGAGCAGTACTTC.

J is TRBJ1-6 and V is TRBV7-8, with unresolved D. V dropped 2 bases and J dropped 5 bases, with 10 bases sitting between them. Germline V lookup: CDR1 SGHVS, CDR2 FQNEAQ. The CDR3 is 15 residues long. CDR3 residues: CASSLQTYNNSPLHF. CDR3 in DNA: TGTGCCAGCAGCTTACAGACATACAATAATTCACCCCTCCACTTT.

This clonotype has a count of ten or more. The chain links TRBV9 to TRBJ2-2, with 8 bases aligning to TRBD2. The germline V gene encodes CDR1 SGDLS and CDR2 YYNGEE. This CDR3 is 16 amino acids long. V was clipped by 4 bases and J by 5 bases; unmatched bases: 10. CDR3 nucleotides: TGTGCCAGCAGCCCTAAGCGGGGCGGGAGGACCGGGGAGCTGTTTTTT. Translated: CASSPKRGGRTGELFF.

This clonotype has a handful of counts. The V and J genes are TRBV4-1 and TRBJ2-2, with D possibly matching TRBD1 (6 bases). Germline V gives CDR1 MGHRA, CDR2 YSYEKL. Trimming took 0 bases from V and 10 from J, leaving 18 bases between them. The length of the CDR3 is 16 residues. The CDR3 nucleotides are TGCGCCAGCAGCCAAGACTACCGGGACATTTACTCGGAGCTGTTTTTT. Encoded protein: CASSQDYRDIYSELFF.

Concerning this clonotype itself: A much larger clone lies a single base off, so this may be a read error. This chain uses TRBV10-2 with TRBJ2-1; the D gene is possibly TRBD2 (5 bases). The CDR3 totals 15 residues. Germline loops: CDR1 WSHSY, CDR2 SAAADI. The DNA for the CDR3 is TGCGCCAGCAGTGTGCTGGGGAGCTCCTACAATGCGCAGTTCTTC. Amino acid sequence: CASSVLGSSYNAQFF.